This T cell receptor beta chain originates from a study of Graves' ophthalmopathy and Graves' hyperthyroidism. Study-wide context: Before any treatment was given, at initial diagnosis, peripheral blood was collected. Study-level findings and limits: In blood, most expanded thyroid clonotypes above 0.001 frequency were also detected.

Transcripts of RNA were the source for amplifying TCR beta CDR3 regions. An opening RT-PCR round employed HTBI primers and preceded a second-round multiplex PCR. TCRdb reanalysed the multiplex PCR reads using MiXCR and keeps one entry per CDR3 protein. This sample has about 500,000 distinct CDR3 sequences, with roughly an eighth found just once. Deletions cut 3 bases from V and 0 bases from J, with 15 bases between. Germline CDR1 DFQATT, CDR2 SNEGSKA (reference sequence). This CDR3 spans 17 amino acids. About this clonotype itself: Its target is not known.

Ophthalmopathy was moderately-to-severely active, CAS at least 3, NOSPECS at least 4, lasting under 3 months. This chain uses TRBV20-1 with TRBJ1-6; D not resolved. This sequence originates from a woman aged 30 to 39 with Graves' ophthalmopathy. What was sequenced was blood. CDR3 nucleotide sequence: TGCAGTGCTAGTCAACCGGGAGCGAGCTCCTATAATTCACCCCTCCACTTT. Translation gives CSASQPGASSYNSPLHF.